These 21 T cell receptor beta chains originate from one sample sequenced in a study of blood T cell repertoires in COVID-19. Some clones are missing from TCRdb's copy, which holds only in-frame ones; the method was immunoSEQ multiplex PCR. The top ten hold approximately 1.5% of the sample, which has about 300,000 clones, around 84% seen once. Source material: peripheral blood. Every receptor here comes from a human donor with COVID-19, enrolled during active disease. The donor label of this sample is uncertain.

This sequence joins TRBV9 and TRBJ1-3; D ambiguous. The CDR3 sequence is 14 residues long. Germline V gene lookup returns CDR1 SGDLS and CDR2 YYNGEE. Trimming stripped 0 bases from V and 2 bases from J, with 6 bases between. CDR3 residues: CASSVGRTGNTIYF. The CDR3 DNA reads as TGTGCCAGCAGCGTAGGGCGGACTGGAAACACCATATATTTT.

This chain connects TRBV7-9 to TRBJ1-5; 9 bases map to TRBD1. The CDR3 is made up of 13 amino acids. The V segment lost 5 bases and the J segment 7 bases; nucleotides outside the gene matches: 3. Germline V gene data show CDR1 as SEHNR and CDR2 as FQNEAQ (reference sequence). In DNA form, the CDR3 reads TGTGCCAGCAGCATTACAGGGGGCCAGCCCCAGCATTTT. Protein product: CASSITGGQPQHF.

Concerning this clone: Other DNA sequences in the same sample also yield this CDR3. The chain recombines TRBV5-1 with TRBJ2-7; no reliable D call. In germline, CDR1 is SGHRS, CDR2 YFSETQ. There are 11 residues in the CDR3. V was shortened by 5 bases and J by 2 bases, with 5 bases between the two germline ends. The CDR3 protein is CASRSTYEQYF. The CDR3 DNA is TGCGCCAGCAGGAGTACCTACGAGCAGTACTTC.

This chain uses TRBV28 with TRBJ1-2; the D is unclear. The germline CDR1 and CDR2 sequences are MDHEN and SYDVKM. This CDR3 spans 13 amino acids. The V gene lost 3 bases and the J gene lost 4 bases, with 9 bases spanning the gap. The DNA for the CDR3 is TGTGCCAGCAGTTTCGGGAATTTCTATGGCTACACCTTC. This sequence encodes CASSFGNFYGYTF.

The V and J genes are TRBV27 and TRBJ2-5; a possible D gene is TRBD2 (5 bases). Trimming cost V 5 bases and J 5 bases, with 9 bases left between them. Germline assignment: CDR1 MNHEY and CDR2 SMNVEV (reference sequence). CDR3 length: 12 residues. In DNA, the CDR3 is TGTGCCAGCAGTCCCCCGGGGGAGACCCAGTACTTC. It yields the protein CASSPPGETQYF.

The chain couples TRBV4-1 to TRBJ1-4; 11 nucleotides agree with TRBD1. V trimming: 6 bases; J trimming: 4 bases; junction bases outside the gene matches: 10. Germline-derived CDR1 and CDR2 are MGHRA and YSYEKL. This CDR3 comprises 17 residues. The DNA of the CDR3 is TGCGCCAGCAGTCGGGGACAGGGGGTGACGCTTAATGAAAAACTGTTTTTT. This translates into CASSRGQGVTLNEKLFF.

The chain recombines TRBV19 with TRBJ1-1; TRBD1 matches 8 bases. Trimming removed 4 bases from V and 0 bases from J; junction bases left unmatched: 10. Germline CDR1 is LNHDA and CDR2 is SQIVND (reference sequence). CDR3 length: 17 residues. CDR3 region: CASSTIKQGDMNTEAFF. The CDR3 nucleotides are TGTGCCAGTAGTACAATTAAACAGGGGGACATGAACACTGAAGCTTTCTTT.

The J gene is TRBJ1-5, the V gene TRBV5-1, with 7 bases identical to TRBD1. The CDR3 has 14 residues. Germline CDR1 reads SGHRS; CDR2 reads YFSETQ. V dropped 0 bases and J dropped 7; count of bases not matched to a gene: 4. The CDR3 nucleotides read TGCGCCAGCAGCTTGGGAGGGGACAGCCAGCCCCAGCATTTT. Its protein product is CASSLGGDSQPQHF. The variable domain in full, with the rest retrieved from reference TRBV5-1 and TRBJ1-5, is KAGVTQTPRYLIKTRGQQVTLSCSPISGHRSVSWYQQTPGQGLQFLFEYFSETQRNKGNFPGRFSGRQFSNSRSEMNVSTLELGDSALYLCASSLGGDSQPQHFGDGTRLSIL.

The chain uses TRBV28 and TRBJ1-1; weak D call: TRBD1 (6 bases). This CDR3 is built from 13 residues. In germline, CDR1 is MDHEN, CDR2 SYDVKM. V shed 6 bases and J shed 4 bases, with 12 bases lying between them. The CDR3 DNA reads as TGTGCCAGCAGGCAACAGGGTAGCACTGAAGCTTTCTTT. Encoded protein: CASRQQGSTEAFF. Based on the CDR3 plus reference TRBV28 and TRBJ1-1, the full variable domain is DVKVTQSSRYLVKRTGEKVFLECVQDMDHENMFWYRQDPGLGLRLIYFSYDVKMKEKGDIPEGYSVSREKKERFSLILESASTNQTSMYLCASRQQGSTEAFFGQGTRLTVV.

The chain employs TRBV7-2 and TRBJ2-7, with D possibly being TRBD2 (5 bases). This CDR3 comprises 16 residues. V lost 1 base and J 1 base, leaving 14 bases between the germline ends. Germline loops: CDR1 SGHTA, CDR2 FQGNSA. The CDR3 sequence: CASSLGPEVGSYEQYF. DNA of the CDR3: TGTGCCAGCAGCTTAGGTCCGGAGGTAGGATCCTACGAGCAGTACTTC.

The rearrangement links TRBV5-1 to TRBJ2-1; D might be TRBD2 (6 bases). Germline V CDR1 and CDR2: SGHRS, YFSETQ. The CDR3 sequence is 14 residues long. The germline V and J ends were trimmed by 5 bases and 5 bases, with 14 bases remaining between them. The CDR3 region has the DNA TGCGCCAGCAGTTCGGGACTCTCAAACAATGAGCAGTTCTTC. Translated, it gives CASSSGLSNNEQFF.

CDR3 region: CATPLRLETEAFF. CDR3 in DNA: TGTGCCACCCCCCTCAGGCTGGAAACTGAAGCTTTCTTT. V usage is TRBV24-1 and J usage is TRBJ1-1; no reliable D call. Trimming cost V 9 bases and J 5 bases, with 15 bases left between them. The germline CDR1 and CDR2 sequences are KGHDR and SFDVKD. The CDR3 runs 13 residues.

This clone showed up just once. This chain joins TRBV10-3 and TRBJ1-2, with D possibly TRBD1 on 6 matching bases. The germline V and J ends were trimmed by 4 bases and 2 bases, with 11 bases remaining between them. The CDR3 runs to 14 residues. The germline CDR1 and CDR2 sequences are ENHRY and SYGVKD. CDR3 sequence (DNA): TGTGCCATCAGTGCAGGGGATGTGAACTATGGCTACACCTTC. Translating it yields CAISAGDVNYGYTF.

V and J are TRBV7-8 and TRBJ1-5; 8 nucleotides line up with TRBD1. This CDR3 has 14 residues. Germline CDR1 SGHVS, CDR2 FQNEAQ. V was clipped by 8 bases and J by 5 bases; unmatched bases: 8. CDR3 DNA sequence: TGTGCCAGCGGGGTCCGGGACAGGTATCAGCCCCAGCATTTT. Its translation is CASGVRDRYQPQHF. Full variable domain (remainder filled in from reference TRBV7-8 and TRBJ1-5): GAGVSQSPRYKVAKRGQDVALRCDPISGHVSLFWYQQALGQGPEFLTYFQNEAQLDKSGLPSDRFFAERPEGSVSTLKIQRTQQEDSAVYLCASGVRDRYQPQHFGDGTRLSIL.

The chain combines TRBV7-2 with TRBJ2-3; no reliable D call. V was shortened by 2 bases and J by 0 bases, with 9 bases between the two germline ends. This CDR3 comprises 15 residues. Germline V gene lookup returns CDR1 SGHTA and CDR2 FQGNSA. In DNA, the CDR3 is TGTGCCAGCAGCTTATTTGTCGGGAGCACAGATACGCAGTATTTT. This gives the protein CASSLFVGSTDTQYF.

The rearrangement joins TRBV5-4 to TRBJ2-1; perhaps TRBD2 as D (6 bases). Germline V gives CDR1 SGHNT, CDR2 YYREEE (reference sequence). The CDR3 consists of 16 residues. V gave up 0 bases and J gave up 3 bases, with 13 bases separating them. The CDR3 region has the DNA TGTGCCAGCAGCTTGGCGTTGGTAGCGGACTACAATGAGCAGTTCTTC. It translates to CASSLALVADYNEQFF.

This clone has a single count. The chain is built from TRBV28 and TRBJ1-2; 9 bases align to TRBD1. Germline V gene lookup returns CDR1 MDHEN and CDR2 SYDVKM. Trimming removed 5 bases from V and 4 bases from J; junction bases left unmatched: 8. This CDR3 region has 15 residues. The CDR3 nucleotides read TGTGCCAGCAGTCCAGGACAGGGGCGGATCTATGGCTACACCTTC. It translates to CASSPGQGRIYGYTF.

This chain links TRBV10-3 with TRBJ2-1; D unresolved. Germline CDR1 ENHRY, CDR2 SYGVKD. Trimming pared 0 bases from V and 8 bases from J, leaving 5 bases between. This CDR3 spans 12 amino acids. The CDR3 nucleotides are TGTGCCATCAGTGAGTCGTCGTATGAGCAGTTCTTC. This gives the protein CAISESSYEQFF.

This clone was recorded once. The chain's CDR3 is CASFILRDTHSNQPQHF. The CDR3 DNA follows: TGCGCCAGCTTTATTCTTCGGGACACCCATAGCAATCAGCCCCAGCATTTT. This rearrangement joins TRBV10-1 to TRBJ1-5, with TRBD1 as a possible D gene (6 bases). The V and J ends lost 8 bases and 0 bases respectively, with 20 bases between them. CDR1 and CDR2 from the germline V gene are WNHNN and SYGVQD (reference sequence). This CDR3 comprises 17 residues.

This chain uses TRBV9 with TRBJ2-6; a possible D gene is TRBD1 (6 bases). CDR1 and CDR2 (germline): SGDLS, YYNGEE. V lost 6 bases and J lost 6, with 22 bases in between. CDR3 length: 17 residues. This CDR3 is CASNLNPGARVANVLTF. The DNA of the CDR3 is TGTGCCAGCAACTTAAACCCAGGGGCTAGGGTGGCCAACGTCCTGACTTTC.

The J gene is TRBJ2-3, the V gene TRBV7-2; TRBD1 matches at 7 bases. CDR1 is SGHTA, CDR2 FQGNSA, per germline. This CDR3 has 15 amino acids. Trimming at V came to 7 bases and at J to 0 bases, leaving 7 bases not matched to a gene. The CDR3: CASTGWDRSTDTQYF. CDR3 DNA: TGTGCCAGCACCGGGTGGGACAGAAGCACAGATACGCAGTATTTT.